This TCR beta chain was identified in a study of regulatory T cells in long-lasting Graves disease. Trimming took off 2 bases at V and 3 bases at J, with 13 bases between the two ends. Germline V gene data show CDR1 as MGHRA and CDR2 as YSYEKL. The CDR3 is 15 amino acids. Library construction for TCR beta used iRepertoire HTBI primers and Arm-PCR of CDR3 regions. TCRdb itself ran the multiplex PCR reads through MiXCR, one entry per CDR3 protein. The sample lists about 470,000 distinct CDR3 sequences, about 15% occurring once. This clonotype was seen a single time. The sample's time point: newly diagnosed GD, antithyroid drugs for less than 3 months. After RNA was extracted from PBMCs, the TCR library was made from it. The data also belong to a second study, concerning T cells in Graves' hyperthyroidism and ophthalmopathy.

The TCR was taken from a woman under 40 with Graves disease. Sequencing used peripheral blood mononuclear cells (PBMCs), obtained at new diagnosis, from a patient treated with antithyroid drugs. The J gene is TRBJ2-5, the V gene TRBV4-1; D may correspond to TRBD1 or TRBD2 (6 bases each). The CDR3, as DNA: TGCGCCAGCAGCCAATATAGGGGGGAGAAAGAGACCCAGTACTTC. Translated: CASSQYRGEKETQYF.